This note documents a single T cell receptor beta chain sequence. A read error is possible here, since a much larger clone lies one base away. The CDR3 spans 15 residues. The germline gives CDR1 SGHNT, CDR2 YYREEE (reference sequence). This record belongs to a study of kidney transplant recipient with SARS-CoV-2 infection. TCRdb re-called the reads through MiXCR, storing one row per CDR3 protein. This repertoire shows roughly 250,000 distinct CDR3 sequences, under 30% found once; its top ten account for 6% to 8.5%. The clonotype was recovered from a male patient aged 25-45 years who had COVID-19 and was a kidney transplant recipient. The T cells may come from the graft donor. Sequences were derived from a blood sample, sampled at baseline and on approximately day 120 from a kidney transplant recipient. V usage is TRBV5-4 and J usage is TRBJ2-7, with 9 bases that match TRBD1. The CDR3 nucleotides read TGTGCCAGCAGCACACATGGGACAGGGATCTACGAGCAGTGCTTC. As protein: CASSTHGTGIYEQCF.